The clone carrying this T cell receptor (beta chain) occurred many times. This record comes from a study of Graves' ophthalmopathy and Graves' hyperthyroidism. RNA transcripts served as template for amplifying TCR beta CDR3 sequences. Second-round multiplex PCR followed a first-round RT-PCR using HTBI primers. TCRdb reprocessed the multiplex PCR reads with MiXCR, giving one entry per CDR3 protein. The sample consists of over a million distinct CDR3 sequences, about 35% of them appearing once. What was sequenced was peripheral blood or thyroid tissue (not recorded which). The sequence was collected from an adult man with Graves' hyperthyroidism.

The CDR3, as DNA: TGTGCCAGCAGCATAACGAGCGGGGGGGAGACCCAGTACTTC. Its translation is CASSITSGGETQYF. The rearrangement joins TRBV7-8 to TRBJ2-5; 9 bases fit TRBD2. Germline assignment: CDR1 SGHVS and CDR2 FQNEAQ. Trimming cost V 5 bases and J 5 bases; bases outside gene matches: 6. The CDR3 contains 14 residues.